The rows below give T cell receptor beta chains drawn from one sample of a study of T cells in Graves' hyperthyroidism and ophthalmopathy. MiXCR was run by TCRdb on the multiplex PCR reads, yielding one entry per CDR3 protein. The sample lists 250,000 or so distinct CDR3 sequences, 15% to 20% seen once, with less than 35% in the top ten. The material sequenced was blood. The receptors were gathered from a woman younger than 35 with Graves' ophthalmopathy. CDR3s include the opening cysteine and the closing phenylalanine or tryptophan. Each record gives: D gene, J gene, clone size, V gene, CDR3 protein, CDR3 DNA. D genes are given only for firm matches. A row's size may be missing; if present it is once, few, many or a size class.

- TRBJ2-7 many TRBV4-3 CASSQETLTYEQYF TGCGCCAGCAGCCAAGAAACTCTAACCTACGAGCAGTACTTC
TRBD2 TRBJ2-5 many TRBV20-1 CSASTAGPQETQYF TGCAGTGCTAGCACAGCGGGACCCCAAGAGACCCAGTACTTC
- TRBJ1-5 many TRBV30 CAWTRGNQPQHF TGTGCCTGGACCCGGGGGAATCAGCCCCAGCATTTT
- TRBJ2-7 - TRBV13 CASSSRGLSKHTYEQYF TGTGCCAGCAGCAGCCGGGGACTTTCAAAGCACACCTACGAGCAGTACTTC
- TRBJ1-4 - TRBV7-9 CASSGDGATNEKLFF TGTGCCAGCAGCGGTGACGGGGCAACTAATGAAAAACTGTTTTTT
TRBD2 TRBJ2-5 - TRBV29-1 CSVSYPGTSGGVEQETQYF TGCAGCGTCTCCTACCCCGGGACTAGCGGGGGGGTCGAACAAGAGACCCAGTACTTC
- TRBJ2-1 - TRBV6-1 CASSPEGTRGFNEQFF TGTGCCAGCAGCCCGGAAGGGACACGGGGGTTCAATGAGCAGTTCTTC
- TRBJ1-1 many TRBV12-3/TRBV12-4 CASSFQGKAEAFF TGTGCCAGCAGTTTTCAGGGAAAGGCTGAAGCTTTCTTT
TRBD2 TRBJ2-7 - TRBV20-1 CSAGTSGGDEQYF TGCAGTGCTGGGACTAGCGGGGGGGACGAGCAGTACTTC
- TRBJ1-2 - TRBV20-1 CSGNPGLWNYGYTF TGCAGTGGGAACCCGGGGCTCTGGAACTATGGCTACACCTTC
- TRBJ1-1 - TRBV10-1 CASSLPPNTEAFF TGCGCCAGCAGTCTGCCTCCGAACACTGAAGCTTTCTTT
TRBD2 TRBJ2-7 many TRBV20-1 CSAKNLAGVGYEQYF TGCAGTGCCAAGAATCTAGCGGGAGTGGGATACGAGCAGTACTTC
TRBD2 TRBJ2-1 few TRBV7-2 CASSAGLAGVSGKRDEQFF TGTGCCAGCAGCGCGGGACTAGCGGGAGTATCGGGAAAAAGGGATGAGCAGTTCTTC
- TRBJ2-7 many TRBV28 CASSLVQDYEQYF TGTGCCAGCAGTTTGGTGCAGGACTACGAGCAGTACTTC
- TRBJ1-2 - TRBV19 CASSIAPPGPLGYTF TGTGCCAGTAGTATAGCCCCGCCCGGGCCACTGGGCTACACCTTC
- TRBJ2-3 many TRBV3-1 CASSHFRTGNTQYF TGTGCCAGCAGCCACTTTCGGACGGGTAATACGCAGTATTTT
- TRBJ2-6 - TRBV19 CASSIGGAGANVLTF TGTGCCAGTAGTATAGGGGGCGCTGGGGCCAACGTCCTGACTTTC
TRBD1 TRBJ1-5 many TRBV19 CASSHYRGGQPQHF TGTGCCAGTAGCCATTACAGGGGAGGTCAGCCCCAGCATTTT